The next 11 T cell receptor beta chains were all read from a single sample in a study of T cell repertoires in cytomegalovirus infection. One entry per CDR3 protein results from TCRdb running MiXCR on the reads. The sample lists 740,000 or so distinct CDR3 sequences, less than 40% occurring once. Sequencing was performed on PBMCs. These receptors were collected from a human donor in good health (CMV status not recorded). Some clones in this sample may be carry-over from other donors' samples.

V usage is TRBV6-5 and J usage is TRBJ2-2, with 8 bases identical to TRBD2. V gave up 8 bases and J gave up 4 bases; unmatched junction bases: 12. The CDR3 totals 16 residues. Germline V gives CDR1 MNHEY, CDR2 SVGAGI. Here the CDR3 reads CASRGQRGPSTGELFF. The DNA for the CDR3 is TGTGCCAGCCGGGGGCAGCGGGGGCCCTCCACCGGGGAGCTGTTTTTT.

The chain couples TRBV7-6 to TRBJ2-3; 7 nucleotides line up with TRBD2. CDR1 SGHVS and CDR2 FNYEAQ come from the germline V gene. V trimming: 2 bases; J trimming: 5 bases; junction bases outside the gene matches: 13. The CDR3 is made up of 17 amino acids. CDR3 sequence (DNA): TGTGCCAGCAGCTTAAGGACTAGTCGGTCGGTCGGAGATACGCAGTATTTT. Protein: CASSLRTSRSVGDTQYF.

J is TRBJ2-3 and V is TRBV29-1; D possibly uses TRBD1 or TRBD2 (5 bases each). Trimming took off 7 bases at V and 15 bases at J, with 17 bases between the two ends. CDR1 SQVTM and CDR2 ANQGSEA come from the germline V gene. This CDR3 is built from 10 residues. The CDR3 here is CSAAGAQSYF. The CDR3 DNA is TGCAGCGCTGCCGGGGCCCAGTCTTATTTT.

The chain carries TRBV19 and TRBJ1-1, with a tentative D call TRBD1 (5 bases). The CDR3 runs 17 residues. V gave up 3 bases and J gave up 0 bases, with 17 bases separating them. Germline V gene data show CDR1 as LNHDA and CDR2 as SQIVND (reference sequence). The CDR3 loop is CASSMLAGRTLNTEAFF. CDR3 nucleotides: TGTGCCAGTAGTATGTTGGCAGGGCGAACCCTGAACACTGAAGCTTTCTTT.

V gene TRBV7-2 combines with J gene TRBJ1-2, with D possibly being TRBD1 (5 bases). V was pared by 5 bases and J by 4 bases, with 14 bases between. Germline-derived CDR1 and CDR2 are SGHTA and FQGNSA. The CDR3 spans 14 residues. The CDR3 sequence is CASSPPGPSYGYTF. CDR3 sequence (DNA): TGTGCCAGCAGCCCGCCGGGGCCTTCCTATGGCTACACCTTC.

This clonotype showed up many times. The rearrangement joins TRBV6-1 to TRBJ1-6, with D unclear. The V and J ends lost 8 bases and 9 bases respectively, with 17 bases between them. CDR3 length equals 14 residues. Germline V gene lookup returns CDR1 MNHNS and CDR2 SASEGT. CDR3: CASGLLSTTSPLHF. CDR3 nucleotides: TGTGCCAGCGGGCTCCTATCCACGACTTCACCCCTCCACTTT.

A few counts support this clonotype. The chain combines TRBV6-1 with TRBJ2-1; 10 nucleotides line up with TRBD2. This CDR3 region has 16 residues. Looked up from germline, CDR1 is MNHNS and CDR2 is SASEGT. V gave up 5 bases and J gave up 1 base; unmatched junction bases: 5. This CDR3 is CASSSLTSGSYNEQFF. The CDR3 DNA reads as TGTGCCAGCAGTTCCCTGACTAGCGGGTCCTACAATGAGCAGTTCTTC.

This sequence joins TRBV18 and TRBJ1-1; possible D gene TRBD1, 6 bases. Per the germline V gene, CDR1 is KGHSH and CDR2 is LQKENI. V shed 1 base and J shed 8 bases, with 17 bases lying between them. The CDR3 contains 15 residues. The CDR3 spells CASSPLLPGQREAFF. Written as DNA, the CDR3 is TGTGCCAGCTCACCACTCCTACCGGGACAAAGGGAAGCTTTCTTT.

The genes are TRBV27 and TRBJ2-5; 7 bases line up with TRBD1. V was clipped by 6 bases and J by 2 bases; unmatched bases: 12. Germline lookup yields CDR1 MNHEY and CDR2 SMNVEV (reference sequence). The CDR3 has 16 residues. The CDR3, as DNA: TGTGCCAGCAGAAGCAGACAGGGTGTTAGACAAGAGACCCAGTACTTC. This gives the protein CASRSRQGVRQETQYF.

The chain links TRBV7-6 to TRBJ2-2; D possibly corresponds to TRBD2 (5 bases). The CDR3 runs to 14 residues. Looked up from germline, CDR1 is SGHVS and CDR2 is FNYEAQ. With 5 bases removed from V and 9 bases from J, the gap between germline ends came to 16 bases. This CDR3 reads CASSPFGDAWELFF. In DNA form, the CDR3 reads TGTGCCAGCAGCCCCTTCGGGGATGCGTGGGAGCTGTTTTTT.

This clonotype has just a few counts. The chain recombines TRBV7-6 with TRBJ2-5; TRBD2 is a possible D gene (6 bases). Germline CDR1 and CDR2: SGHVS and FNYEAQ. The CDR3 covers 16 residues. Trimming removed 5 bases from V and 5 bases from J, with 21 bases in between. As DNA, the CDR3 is TGTGCCAGCAGCCCCCCGGGACTCGGTAAAGGGGAGACCCAGTACTTC. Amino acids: CASSPPGLGKGETQYF.